Listed below are T cell receptor beta chains from one sample, sequenced in a study of cytomegalovirus exposure and HLA in healthy donors. Sequencing was performed with immunoSEQ multiplex PCR; in TCRdb, only in-frame clones are kept and a portion is missing. This sample has tens of thousands of clones, with around 80% found just once. Sequences were obtained from PBMCs. These receptors were obtained from a man aged 50 or older in good health and CMV-seronegative. Both conserved end residues are part of each CDR3. A D gene is named only where the DNA matches it firmly. Rows give clone size only sometimes, using once, few, many, or a class for an expanded clone.

d_call j_call clone_size v_call cdr3_nt cdr3_aa
NA TRBJ2-7 NA TRBV5-6 TGTGCCAGCAGCTTGGCAGGCAGGGTTGAGGAGCAGTACTTC CASSLAGRVEEQYF
NA TRBJ1-4 NA TRBV20-1 TGCAGTGCTCGTAATAATGAAAAACTGTTTTTT CSARNNEKLFF
TRBD1 TRBJ2-2 NA TRBV6-5 TGTGCCAGCAGTTCCTCAGGGGGCCACACCGGGGAGCTGTTTTTT CASSSSGGHTGELFF
NA TRBJ1-1 NA TRBV5-8 TGTGCCAGCAGCTTGGGGGTCAGGTCCACTGAAGCTTTCTTT CASSLGVRSTEAFF
NA TRBJ1-1 NA TRBV5-1 TGCGCCAGCAGCTTGGGTTTTCCGGGTGCGTTAATGAACACTGAAGCTTTCTTT CASSLGFPGALMNTEAFF
NA TRBJ2-7 NA TRBV5-1 TGCGCCAGCAGCTTCGGTTTGTCAGCGGTCTACGAGCAGTACTTC CASSFGLSAVYEQYF
NA TRBJ2-1 NA TRBV7-8 TGTGCCAGCAGCCCCGGGACAACCGAGCAGTTCTTC CASSPGTTEQFF
TRBD2 TRBJ2-1 NA TRBV27 TGTGCCAGCAGCAATAGCGGGGGGGCCTACAATGAGCAGTTCTTC CASSNSGGAYNEQFF
TRBD2 TRBJ2-1 NA TRBV6-5 TGTGCCAGCAGTTACGGACTAGCGGGCTATGAGCAGTTCTTC CASSYGLAGYEQFF
TRBD2 TRBJ2-7 NA TRBV19 TGTGCCAGTAGTATCCCTAGCGGGAGCTCCTACGAGCAGTACTTC CASSIPSGSSYEQYF
TRBD2 TRBJ2-7 NA TRBV2 TGTGCCACCAGGACTAGCGGGGACTCCTACGAGCAGTACTTC CATRTSGDSYEQYF
TRBD2 TRBJ2-5 NA TRBV5-6 TGTGCCAGCAGCTTGGAGCAGGGGACTAGCCAAGAGACCCAGTACTTC CASSLEQGTSQETQYF
NA TRBJ2-7 NA TRBV18 TGTGCCAGCTCACTAATGAGCGAGCAGTACTTC CASSLMSEQYF
NA TRBJ1-5 NA TRBV28 TGTGCCGTGGCGGGACTGCGCAATCAGCCCCAGCATTTT CAVAGLRNQPQHF
NA TRBJ1-5 NA TRBV27 TGTGCCAGCAGTCGACTTCGGGGTCAGCCCCAGCATTTT CASSRLRGQPQHF
TRBD1 TRBJ1-6 NA TRBV30 TGTGCCTGGAACGGGTGGGACAGGGAAGTGGCTCTCTCCTATAATTCACCCCTCCACTTT CAWNGWDREVALSYNSPLHF
TRBD1 TRBJ1-2 NA TRBV7-9 TGTGCCAGCACCAGACAGGGGACTGCTGGCTACACCTTC CASTRQGTAGYTF
TRBD1 TRBJ2-1 NA TRBV5-4 TGTGCCAGCAGCTCCCAGCGGCCGGGACAGGGGGCCGGGAATGAGCAGTTCTTC CASSSQRPGQGAGNEQFF
NA TRBJ2-1 once TRBV5-1 TGCGCCAGCAGTTACGACCCCTCTGGCGGGGGCGCTAAGAACAATGAGCAGTTCTTC CASSYDPSGGGAKNNEQFF
TRBD2 TRBJ2-1 NA TRBV10-1 TGCGCCAGCAGTGAGTCGACTAGCGGGGGGGTAGGTTCCTACAATGAGCAGTTCTTC CASSESTSGGVGSYNEQFF
NA TRBJ2-6 NA TRBV18 TGTGCCAGCTCACCCGGGTGGGGCGGCTCTGGGGCCAACGTCCTGACTTTC CASSPGWGGSGANVLTF
NA TRBJ1-5 NA TRBV28 TGTGCCAGCAGTTTAGGCGGCCCCAATCAGCCCCAGCATTTT CASSLGGPNQPQHF
NA TRBJ2-7 few TRBV19 TGTGCCAGTAGTCAGGACCCAGGGTACGAGCAGTACTTC CASSQDPGYEQYF
NA TRBJ1-2 once TRBV28 TGTGCCAGCAGTTTTAAGACTCACTATGGCTACACCTTC CASSFKTHYGYTF
TRBD2 TRBJ2-1 few TRBV5-1 TGCGCCAGCAGCGCCGACCTACTAGCGGGGGGCTACAATGAGCAGTTCTTC CASSADLLAGGYNEQFF
TRBD2 TRBJ2-1 NA TRBV27 TGTGCCAGCAGTTCACTAGCGGGAGTTCTTAATGAGCAGTTCTTC CASSSLAGVLNEQFF
TRBD2 TRBJ2-1 few TRBV10-1 TGCGCCAGCAGCGGGGGGGCCACCTACAATGAGCAGTTCTTC CASSGGATYNEQFF
NA TRBJ2-7 NA TRBV5-1 TGCGCCAGCGGGGATATGACAGGGACTGGCGCCTACGAGCAGTACTTC CASGDMTGTGAYEQYF
NA TRBJ1-6 few TRBV7-9 TGTGCCAGCAACGAATGGGGGCCTCATAATTCACCCCTCCACTTT CASNEWGPHNSPLHF
TRBD1 TRBJ1-2 NA TRBV18 TGTGCCAGCACCTTGGGACAGGGGAAGGGTGGCTACACCTTC CASTLGQGKGGYTF
TRBD2 TRBJ2-7 NA TRBV19 TGTGCCAGTAGTATACGTGGACTAGCGGAGATTCATTCCGCCTACGAGCAGTACTTC CASSIRGLAEIHSAYEQYF
NA TRBJ2-7 NA TRBV6-5 TGTGCCAGCAGCCGCGGGCTCTACTACGAGCAGTACTTC CASSRGLYYEQYF
NA TRBJ1-5 NA TRBV14 TGTGCCAGCAGCGGTCAGGGTAAGGGTCAGCCCCAGCATTTT CASSGQGKGQPQHF
TRBD2 TRBJ2-3 NA TRBV11-2 TGTGCCAGCAGCCGATTCCCTAGCGGGGCGAGCACAGATACGCAGTATTTT CASSRFPSGASTDTQYF
TRBD2 TRBJ2-3 NA TRBV28 TGTGCCAGCAGCATTGGGCTAGCGGGAGCCACAGATACGCAGTATTTT CASSIGLAGATDTQYF
NA TRBJ1-2 once TRBV27 TGTGCCAGCAGGCCCCTGGGACAAAACTATGGCTACACCTTC CASRPLGQNYGYTF
TRBD1 TRBJ2-3 NA TRBV19 TGTGCCAGTAGAGACAGGGGCACAGATACGCAGTATTTT CASRDRGTDTQYF
NA TRBJ2-7 NA TRBV2 TGTGCCAGTGGGGCCCAGACATTGGGGTCCTACGAGCAGTACTTC CASGAQTLGSYEQYF
NA TRBJ2-7 NA TRBV20-1 TGCAGTCCGTACTCAAGACAGAAGCAGTACTTC CSPYSRQKQYF
NA TRBJ1-5 NA TRBV19 TGTGCCAGTAGTGTTGACGGAGCCCTATCCGGCAATCAGCCCCAGCATTTT CASSVDGALSGNQPQHF
NA TRBJ1-1 NA TRBV7-2 TGTGCCAGCAGCTTACAGCAGGGGCGGAACACTGAAGCTTTCTTT CASSLQQGRNTEAFF